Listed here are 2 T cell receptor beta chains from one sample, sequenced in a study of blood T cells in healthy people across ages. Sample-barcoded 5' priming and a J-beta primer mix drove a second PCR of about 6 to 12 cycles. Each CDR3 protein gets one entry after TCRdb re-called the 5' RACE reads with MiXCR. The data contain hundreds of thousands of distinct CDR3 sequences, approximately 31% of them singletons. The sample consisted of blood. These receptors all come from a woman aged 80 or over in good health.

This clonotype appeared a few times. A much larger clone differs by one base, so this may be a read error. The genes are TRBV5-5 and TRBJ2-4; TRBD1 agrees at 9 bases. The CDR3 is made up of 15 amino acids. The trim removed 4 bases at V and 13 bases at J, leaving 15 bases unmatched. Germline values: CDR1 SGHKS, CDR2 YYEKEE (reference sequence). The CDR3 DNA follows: TGTGCCAGCAGCCTTAGACAGGGGGAGATCAATGAGCAGTACTTC. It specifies CASSLRQGEINEQYF.

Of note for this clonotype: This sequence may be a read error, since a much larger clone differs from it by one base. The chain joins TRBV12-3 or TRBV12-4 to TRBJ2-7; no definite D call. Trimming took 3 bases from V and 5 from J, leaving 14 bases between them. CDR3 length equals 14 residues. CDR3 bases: TGTGCCAGCAGTTTTCTCCGGGTTTCCCACGAGCAGTACTTC. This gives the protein CASSFLRVSHEQYF.